This TCR beta chain was profiled in a study of regulatory T cells in long-lasting Graves disease. Notes on the study in general: Patients with persistent disease showed a bias toward TRBV28, TRBJ1-2 and TRBJ2-5.

In building TCR beta libraries, iRepertoire HTBI primers were used together with Arm-PCR of CDR3 regions. TCRdb re-analysed the multiplex PCR reads in MiXCR, keeping a single row per CDR3 protein. The sample lists approximately 350,000 distinct CDR3 sequences, about 10% occurring once. V shed 3 bases and J 1 base; nucleotides not matched to a gene: 9. This CDR3 has 18 amino acids. CDR1 and CDR2 from the germline V gene are MGHDK and SYGVNS. For this clonotype: Its cognate antigen is unknown.

Indicated time point: newly diagnosed GD, antithyroid drugs for less than 3 months. PBMC-extracted RNA yielded the TCR library. This sample also belongs to another study, concerning T cells in Graves' hyperthyroidism and ophthalmopathy. From that second work: Together with thyroid ultrasound, orbital computed tomography, serum thyroxine and TRAb, clinical symptoms were used for diagnoses.

The sample consisted of peripheral blood mononuclear cells (PBMCs), taken at new diagnosis, from a patient treated with antithyroid drugs. This chain joins TRBV25-1 and TRBJ2-2; TRBD2 matches at 9 bases. This clonotype originated in a woman aged 18-30 years with Graves disease. In DNA form, the CDR3 reads TGTGCCAGCAGTGATATGAATAGCGGGGGATTGAACACCGGGGAGCTGTTTTTT. Its translation is CASSDMNSGGLNTGELFF.